A selection of T cell receptor beta chains follows, all from one sample in a study of Graves' ophthalmopathy and Graves' hyperthyroidism. One entry per CDR3 protein, called by TCRdb with MiXCR from the multiplex PCR reads. The sample records about 390,000 distinct CDR3 sequences, roughly 15% being singletons. Material: peripheral blood. These receptors were collected from a woman in her late teens or twenties with stable Graves' hyperthyroidism. Both conserved end residues are part of each CDR3. The D gene is left open where the match is weak. The size of a clone is reported for some rows only, either as once, few or many, or as a class for expanded clones.

d_gene	v_gene	j_gene	abundance	CDR3nt	CDR3aa
.	TRBV20-1	TRBJ1-5	many	TGCAGTGCTAGAGAGGGGGTTGCGGATCAGCCCCAGCATTTT	CSAREGVADQPQHF
.	TRBV7-3	TRBJ2-5	many	TGTGCCAGCAGCTTAACCCGCGGCAGCGGGGAGACCCAGTACTTC	CASSLTRGSGETQYF
TRBD2	TRBV12-3/TRBV12-4	TRBJ2-2	.	TGTGCCAGCACCCCACTAGCGGTGAACACCGGGGAGCTGTTTTTT	CASTPLAVNTGELFF
TRBD2	TRBV6-1	TRBJ2-7	many	TGTGCCAGCAGCGACGGACTAGCGGTGATGTACGAGCAGTACTTC	CASSDGLAVMYEQYF
.	TRBV2	TRBJ1-2	many	TGTGCCAACACCCCCTATGGCTACACCTTC	CANTPYGYTF
.	TRBV20-1	TRBJ1-1	many	TGCAGTGCTATTCGGGGTGGAGACACTGAAGCTTTCTTT	CSAIRGGDTEAFF
.	TRBV2	TRBJ1-5	few	TGTGCCAGCAGGGGCCCCCCGACAGGAAATCAGCCCCAGCATTTT	CASRGPPTGNQPQHF
.	TRBV12-3/TRBV12-4	TRBJ2-7	many	TGTGCCAGCAGTAGGGGTATTGGGGGCGGTTTCGAGCAGTACTTC	CASSRGIGGGFEQYF
.	TRBV2	TRBJ2-7	many	TGTGCCAGCAGTGAATACAGGGTCTACGAGCAGTACTTC	CASSEYRVYEQYF
.	TRBV7-6	TRBJ1-6	many	TGTGCCAGCAGCCCCGGGACACCGTCGAGCTCCTATAATTCACCCCTCCACTTT	CASSPGTPSSSYNSPLHF
.	TRBV15	TRBJ1-1	.	TGTGCCACCAGTCAGGGACAGAACACTGAAGCTTTCTTT	CATSQGQNTEAFF
.	TRBV11-2	TRBJ1-1	.	TGTGCCAGCAGCTTAGAAACAGGTTGGACTGAAGCTTTCTTT	CASSLETGWTEAFF
TRBD2	TRBV20-1	TRBJ2-5	many	TGCAGTGCTAGACGTCCGATTGGACTAGCGGGGCAAGAGACCCAGTACTTC	CSARRPIGLAGQETQYF
TRBD2	TRBV18	TRBJ2-7	once	TGTGCCAGCTCACCCGACCTAGCGGCAAATTCCTACGAGCAGTACTTC	CASSPDLAANSYEQYF
TRBD1	TRBV27	TRBJ2-5	many	TGTGCCAGCGCCTGGACAGGGCAGTCTATAGAGACCCAGTACTTC	CASAWTGQSIETQYF
TRBD1	TRBV19	TRBJ1-2	many	TGTGCCAGTAGTGAAACACTGGGACAGGTATCCTATGGCTACACCTTC	CASSETLGQVSYGYTF
.	TRBV11-2	TRBJ2-7	many	TGTGCCAGCAGCCCCCCAGGACTAACCTACGAGCAGTACTTC	CASSPPGLTYEQYF
.	TRBV29-1	TRBJ1-1	.	TGCAGCGTTAAGAGGATTCAGCTGGGAGCTTTCTTT	CSVKRIQLGAFF
.	TRBV30	TRBJ2-5	.	TGTGCCTGGAGTGGGGCGGGGCGAGAGATGGGGACCCAGTACTTC	CAWSGAGREMGTQYF
.	TRBV11-2	TRBJ1-2	many	TGTGCCAGCAGCTCCAAAGGGGGAGTCTATGGCTACACCTTC	CASSSKGGVYGYTF
TRBD2	TRBV6-1	TRBJ2-5	many	TGTGCCAGCAGTCCGCTAGCGGGGGCCCAAGAGACCCAGTACTTC	CASSPLAGAQETQYF
.	TRBV4-2	TRBJ1-3	few	TGTGCCAGCAGCCGCGACCCGACAGGTCCTTACTCTGGAAACACCATATATTTT	CASSRDPTGPYSGNTIYF
.	TRBV4-1	TRBJ1-3	few	TGCGCCAGCAGCCAAGATCTTTTGGCTGCCGGACACACCATATATTTT	CASSQDLLAAGHTIYF
.	TRBV29-1	TRBJ1-5	many	TGCAGCGTTGGTGCCAGTCGCAATCAGCCCCAGCATTTT	CSVGASRNQPQHF
TRBD1	TRBV6-1	TRBJ1-5	many	TGTGCCAGCAGTCCGGACAGGGGGCCCAATCAGCCCCAGCATTTT	CASSPDRGPNQPQHF
TRBD2	TRBV6-5	TRBJ2-2	.	TGTGCCAGCAGTTACACGACTAGCGGGTCTACCGGGGAGCTGTTTTTT	CASSYTTSGSTGELFF
TRBD1	TRBV14	TRBJ2-5	many	TGTGCCAGCAGCCAGGTCGGACAGGGGGGACGGGAGACCCAGTACTTC	CASSQVGQGGRETQYF
.	TRBV29-1	TRBJ1-5	many	TGCAGCGTTTCCCCGGGCCTAAATCAGCCCCAGCATTTT	CSVSPGLNQPQHF
TRBD2	TRBV12-3/TRBV12-4	TRBJ2-2	many	TGTGCCAGCAGTCCGGGACTAGCGGGGGGTGTCGGGACCGGGGAGCTGTTTTTT	CASSPGLAGGVGTGELFF
.	TRBV7-9	TRBJ1-2	many	TGTGCCAGCAGCTTCGACAGATTGAACTATGGCTACACCTTC	CASSFDRLNYGYTF
TRBD1	TRBV29-1	TRBJ1-5	many	TGCAGCGTTGTAGGGGGCGGGGGCAATCAGCCCCAGCATTTT	CSVVGGGGNQPQHF
.	TRBV19	TRBJ2-5	many	TGTGCCAGTAGTAAATTGGAGACCCAGTACTTC	CASSKLETQYF
.	TRBV7-2	TRBJ2-5	many	TGTGCCAGCAGCTTATTAGTGGAAGAGACCCAGTACTTC	CASSLLVEETQYF
.	TRBV20-1	TRBJ1-1	few	TGCAGTGCTAGGAAGTCGGGCAGGATGAACACTGAAGCTCTCTTT	CSARKSGRMNTEALF
TRBD1	TRBV15	TRBJ1-5	.	TGTGCCACCAGCAGAGTCCCCTGGGACAGGATCAGAAGCAATCAGCCCCAGCATTTT	CATSRVPWDRIRSNQPQHF
.	TRBV6-1	TRBJ2-7	many	TGTGCCAGCAGTGACCCTTTGATGGGCTACGAGCAGTACTTC	CASSDPLMGYEQYF
.	TRBV20-1	TRBJ2-2	many	TGCAGTGCTAGAGATCTTTCAGGGCACGGGGAGCTGTTTTTT	CSARDLSGHGELFF
.	TRBV12-3/TRBV12-4	TRBJ1-5	many	TGTGCCAGCAGTTTACGCTTCGGCTTGGACAATCAGCCCCAGCATTTT	CASSLRFGLDNQPQHF
TRBD2	TRBV7-2	TRBJ2-2	.	TGTGCCAGCAGCTCGGGGGGATCTACCGGGGAGCTGTTTTTT	CASSSGGSTGELFF
.	TRBV10-3	TRBJ1-6	many	TGTGCCTCCCGAAGAGATATGAATTCACCCCTCCACTTT	CASRRDMNSPLHF
TRBD1	TRBV6-2/TRBV6-3	TRBJ1-1	many	TGTGCCAGCCACGACTACAGGGGAACTGAAGCTTTCTTT	CASHDYRGTEAFF
.	TRBV12-3/TRBV12-4	TRBJ1-1	many	TGTGCCAGCAGCCCAGGGGTCGAGCAGAGGAACACTGAAGCTTTCTTT	CASSPGVEQRNTEAFF
TRBD1	TRBV11-2	TRBJ1-6	few	TGTGCCAGCAGCCCGCGACAGGGTAGCTCCTATAATTCACCCCTCCACTTT	CASSPRQGSSYNSPLHF
.	TRBV27	TRBJ1-1	many	TGTGCCAGCGCGATACGGCTGAACACTGAAGCTTTCTTT	CASAIRLNTEAFF
.	TRBV12-3/TRBV12-4	TRBJ1-2	.	TGTGCCAGCAGCCCCCCGGGGGCGCCGGGCTACACCTTC	CASSPPGAPGYTF
.	TRBV11-3	TRBJ2-7	many	TGTGCCAGCAGCCCGGGCAGGGGCAGCTACGAGCAGTACTTC	CASSPGRGSYEQYF
.	TRBV30	TRBJ1-5	.	TGTGCCTGGAGTGTACAAGGGGATCAGCCCCAGCATTTT	CAWSVQGDQPQHF
TRBD2	TRBV12-3/TRBV12-4	TRBJ2-4	many	TGTGCCAGCAGTTTAAGGACTAGTCCCCTCAGTCAAGACATTCAGTACTTC	CASSLRTSPLSQDIQYF
TRBD1	TRBV2	TRBJ2-7	many	TGTGCCAGCATCCAGGGGGCCGGATCAGGGGTCCGTTTCTACGAGCAGTACTTC	CASIQGAGSGVRFYEQYF
.	TRBV11-2	TRBJ1-2	many	TGTGCCAGCAGGACGGTGGGGACCGTCCCTAACTATGGCTACACCTTC	CASRTVGTVPNYGYTF
TRBD2	TRBV20-1	TRBJ2-7	.	TGCAGTGCTAGAGATGAGCGGGGGTCTCCCTACGAGCAGTACTTC	CSARDERGSPYEQYF
TRBD2	TRBV6-2/TRBV6-3	TRBJ2-5	.	TGTGCCAGCAGTTACTCCCAAGGACTAGCGGACCAAGAGACCCAGTACTTC	CASSYSQGLADQETQYF